This T cell receptor (beta chain) derives from a study of siplizumab effects on memory and regulatory T cells. Overall study results and limits: Siplizumab significantly reduced alloreactive sequences traceable to unstimulated CD4+ memory cells. Naive T cells were seemingly more diverse than memory cells, and major contributions to the alloresponse seemed to be made by them. No naive or memory phenotype could be assigned to roughly 80-97% of proliferating clones.

The germline gives CDR1 SEHNR, CDR2 FQNEAQ (reference sequence). The V and J ends lost 0 bases and 0 bases respectively, with 6 bases between them. The CDR3 totals 14 residues. The data were produced by immunoSEQ multiplex PCR, yet TCRdb's version contains in-frame clones alone and is incomplete. The data show 9,200 or so clones, over 60% seen once. This clone was seen repeatedly, ten times or more. Its antigen is not known. The sample holds other DNA sequences that translate to the same CDR3. The chain uses TRBV7-9 and TRBJ2-7; D remains unclear. The sequenced material came from effector memory CD8+ T cells sorted from blood. Noted subset: unstimulated CD8+ effector memory T cells. This TCR came from a human donor in good health. The CDR3 DNA is TGTGCCAGCAGCTTAGCGTTTAGCTCCTACGAGCAGTACTTC. Amino acids: CASSLAFSSYEQYF.